The 23 T cell receptor beta chains below come from one sample, sequenced in a study of blood T cell repertoires in COVID-19. TCRdb keeps only in-frame clones here, not all; method: immunoSEQ multiplex PCR. The sample shows about 500,000 clones, 75% to 90% of them seen only once. The specimen was peripheral blood. Source of these receptors: a man between 18 and 29 years old with COVID-19, enrolled during active disease.

The CDR3 is CASSGVFSGRAAEQYF. For the CDR3, the DNA is TGTGCCAGCAGTGGGGTTTTTAGCGGGAGGGCCGCCGAGCAGTACTTC. The chain has TRBV25-1 and TRBJ2-7; TRBD2 aligns across 11 bases. Germline V lookup: CDR1 MGHDK, CDR2 SYGVNS. The trim removed 4 bases at V and 6 bases at J, leaving 11 bases unmatched. The CDR3 loop spans 16 amino acids.

This rearrangement joins TRBV12-2 to TRBJ1-5; the DNA was not used to check the table's D call, TRBD1. TRBV12-2 corresponds to a pseudogene. There are 19 residues in the CDR3. The CDR3 DNA is TGTGCAAGTCGCTTAGAGACAGGAAAGGGGGTCTATAGCAATCAGCCCCAGCATTTT. It specifies CASRLETGKGVYSNQPQHF.

The rearrangement uses TRBV18 and TRBJ2-7; 7 positions match TRBD1. J gave up 2 bases and V 6 bases, and 10 bases lay outside the gene matches. This CDR3 comprises 15 residues. Germline V gene data show CDR1 as KGHSH and CDR2 as LQKENI. The CDR3 DNA reads as TGTGCCAGCTCGCCCAGGGGGAGTTCTCCCTACGAGCAGTACTTC. It is translated as CASSPRGSSPYEQYF.

The chain carries TRBV2 and TRBJ2-7; 7 bases match TRBD1. This CDR3 region has 14 residues. The germline V gene encodes CDR1 SNHLY and CDR2 FYNNEI. V lost 6 bases to trimming and J lost 7 bases; unmatched junction nucleotides: 12. The CDR3 spells CASSPDRTLVEQYF. The CDR3 bases are TGTGCCAGCAGCCCGGACAGGACCCTTGTGGAGCAGTACTTC.

The chain uses TRBV6-1 and TRBJ1-4, with 11 positions matching TRBD1. Losses at the gene ends were 1 base for V and 7 bases for J; bases not matched to a gene: 8. Germline V gene sequence: CDR1 MNHNS, CDR2 SASEGT. The CDR3 extends over 17 amino acids. In DNA, the CDR3 is TGTGCCAGCAGTGAAGACTCCCCCGGGACAGGGGGTGAAAAACTGTTTTTT. Protein sequence: CASSEDSPGTGGEKLFF.

The chain has TRBV13 and TRBJ2-3; 9 bases are shared with TRBD2. Germline V gene sequence: CDR1 PRHDT, CDR2 FYEKMQ (reference sequence). The V gene end was trimmed by 3 bases and the J gene end by 0 bases; junction bases not matched to a gene: 13. The CDR3 is 19 amino acids. CDR3 sequence: CASSFGGLAGPTSTDTQYF. CDR3 DNA sequence: TGTGCCAGCAGCTTCGGCGGCCTAGCGGGGCCTACTAGCACAGATACGCAGTATTTT.

This clone was seen repeatedly, ten times or more. V usage is TRBV29-1 and J usage is TRBJ2-7; TRBD2 agrees at 11 bases. Trimming cost V 4 bases and J 3 bases; bases outside gene matches: 8. This CDR3 has 15 amino acids. Germline V gene lookup returns CDR1 SQVTM and CDR2 ANQGSEA. As DNA, the CDR3 is TGCAGCGTTGGGTCTAGCGGGGGGACATTCTACGAGCAGTACTTC. Translated, it gives CSVGSSGGTFYEQYF.

The chain couples TRBV7-8 to TRBJ2-5, with 11 bases lining up with TRBD2. J was trimmed by 5 bases and V by 5 bases; bases with no gene match: 10. CDR3 length: 16 residues. Germline V gene data show CDR1 as SGHVS and CDR2 as FQNEAQ. The CDR3 nucleotides read TGTGCCAGCAGCCAAGGGACTAGCGGAAGTGGGGAGACCCAGTACTTC. Protein sequence: CASSQGTSGSGETQYF.

The chain joins TRBV28 to TRBJ2-5; 9 nucleotides line up with TRBD2. In germline, CDR1 is MDHEN, CDR2 SYDVKM. V dropped 5 bases and J dropped 2; count of bases not matched to a gene: 6. This CDR3 has 15 residues. Written as DNA, the CDR3 is TGTGCCAGCAGTCCCAGACTAGCGGAACAAGAGACCCAGTACTTC. Amino acids: CASSPRLAEQETQYF.

This clone was picked up one time. The chain links TRBV5-1 to TRBJ2-3, with 11 bases that match TRBD2. This CDR3 has 16 amino acids. Trimming cost V 4 bases and J 4 bases; bases outside gene matches: 8. The V gene's germline CDR1 is SGHRS and CDR2 YFSETQ. The CDR3, as DNA: TGCGCCAGCAGCAGTAGCGGGGGGGCCGGGGCAGATACGCAGTATTTT. Residues: CASSSSGGAGADTQYF. The full variable domain, completed using reference TRBV5-1 and TRBJ2-3, is KAGVTQTPRYLIKTRGQQVTLSCSPISGHRSVSWYQQTPGQGLQFLFEYFSETQRNKGNFPGRFSGRQFSNSRSEMNVSTLELGDSALYLCASSSSGGAGADTQYFGPGTRLTVL.

This CDR3 is CASSPQGTSYEQYF. The DNA of the CDR3 is TGTGCCAGCTCACCACAGGGGACATCCTACGAGCAGTACTTC. This chain joins TRBV18 and TRBJ2-7; D may be TRBD1 (6 bases). CDR3 length equals 14 residues. Trimming pared 1 base from V and 1 base from J, leaving 8 bases between. Germline V gives CDR1 KGHSH, CDR2 LQKENI.

CDR3 sequence reads: CASSPTEGYGYTF. The CDR3 DNA sequence: TGTGCCAGCTCACCGACTGAGGGCTATGGCTACACCTTC. This chain links TRBV18 with TRBJ1-2; no clear D. This CDR3 region has 13 residues. Trimming stripped 3 bases from V and 4 bases from J, with 9 bases between. In germline, CDR1 is KGHSH, CDR2 LQKENI.

This chain uses TRBV6-6 with TRBJ2-3; 7 bases line up with TRBD2. After removal of 5 bases from V and 4 bases from J, the junction contained 9 bases not matched to a gene. The CDR3 contains 15 residues. Germline assignment: CDR1 MNHNY and CDR2 SVGAGI (reference sequence). This CDR3 is CASSPSGGTSDTQYF. The CDR3 bases are TGTGCCAGCAGTCCTAGCGGAGGCACCTCAGATACGCAGTATTTT.

CDR3 sequence reads: CASSTGQNYGYTF. The CDR3 region has the DNA TGCGCCAGCAGCACGGGACAGAACTATGGCTACACCTTC. V gene TRBV5-1 combines with J gene TRBJ1-2, with 7 positions matching TRBD1. The germline gives CDR1 SGHRS, CDR2 YFSETQ. The CDR3 contains 13 residues. With 4 bases clipped from V and 2 bases from J, the junction kept 2 bases outside the gene matches. Drawing the rest from reference TRBV5-1 and TRBJ1-2, the complete variable domain is KAGVTQTPRYLIKTRGQQVTLSCSPISGHRSVSWYQQTPGQGLQFLFEYFSETQRNKGNFPGRFSGRQFSNSRSEMNVSTLELGDSALYLCASSTGQNYGYTFGSGTRLTVV.

This chain connects TRBV10-3 to TRBJ2-4; possible D gene TRBD2, 7 bases. CDR3 length: 15 amino acids. With 2 bases removed from V and 1 base from J, the gap between germline ends came to 9 bases. In germline, CDR1 is ENHRY, CDR2 SYGVKD. The CDR3 is CAISEGGAAKNIQYF. DNA of the CDR3: TGTGCCATCAGTGAGGGGGGGGCTGCCAAAAACATTCAGTACTTC.

The chain joins TRBV5-6 to TRBJ2-7, with D tentatively TRBD1 (6 bases). CDR3 length: 14 amino acids. The germline V gene has CDR1 SGHDT and CDR2 YYEEEE. Trimming removed 2 bases from V and 3 bases from J, with 12 bases in between. The CDR3 nucleotides read TGTGCCAGCAGCTTTTGGACGGGACACTACGAGCAGTACTTC. It is translated as CASSFWTGHYEQYF.

V usage is TRBV11-2 and J usage is TRBJ2-2; weak D call: TRBD1 (5 bases). Germline lookup yields CDR1 SGHAT and CDR2 FQNNGV. This CDR3 has 15 residues. The V and J ends lost 1 base and 6 bases respectively, with 12 bases between them. The CDR3 spells CASSLVQGRSGELFF. CDR3 nucleotide sequence: TGTGCCAGCAGCTTAGTTCAGGGAAGGTCCGGGGAGCTGTTTTTT.

J is TRBJ2-1 and V is TRBV18; 9 nucleotides line up with TRBD2. The CDR3 totals 13 residues. In germline, CDR1 is KGHSH, CDR2 LQKENI. After removal of 6 bases from V and 5 bases from J, the junction contained 2 bases not matched to a gene. CDR3 nucleotides: TGTGCCAGCTCGCGGGGGGGAAACAATGAGCAGTTCTTC. Amino acids: CASSRGGNNEQFF.

The chain links TRBV7-2 to TRBJ2-1; D is perhaps TRBD1 (5 bases). Germline V gene lookup returns CDR1 SGHTA and CDR2 FQGNSA. The CDR3 is made up of 13 amino acids. V was clipped by 5 bases and J by 12 bases, with 17 bases between them. In DNA form, the CDR3 reads TGTGCCAGCAGCCTCGGGCAGGGTATGGCGCAGTTCTTC. It encodes CASSLGQGMAQFF.

V gene TRBV6-5 combines with J gene TRBJ2-7; possibly TRBD2 for D (7 bases). Germline-derived CDR1 and CDR2 are MNHEY and SVGAGI. V lost 7 bases and J 2 bases, leaving 18 bases between the germline ends. The CDR3 spans 15 residues. The CDR3 coding sequence is TGTGCCAGCACCCCACGGGGGGCGCGGACCTACGAGCAGTACTTC. This gives the protein CASTPRGARTYEQYF.

This clone was observed a single time. The V and J genes are TRBV21-1 and TRBJ2-7; the table's D call, TRBD2, has no DNA check behind it. TRBV21-1 is described as a pseudogene. The CDR3 contains 15 residues. CDR3 region: CASSKDPGRTYEQYF. CDR3 bases: TGTGCCAGCAGCAAAGATCCAGGGAGGACCTACGAGCAGTACTTC.

V gene TRBV27 combines with J gene TRBJ2-3; 10 bases map to TRBD2. V was clipped by 8 bases and J by 0 bases; unmatched bases: 2. Germline V gene sequence: CDR1 MNHEY, CDR2 SMNVEV (reference sequence). The CDR3 extends over 14 amino acids. This CDR3 is CASGLAASTDTQYF. CDR3 bases: TGTGCCAGCGGACTAGCGGCAAGCACAGATACGCAGTATTTT.

This rearrangement joins TRBV3-1 (or the pseudogene TRBV3-2) to TRBJ2-5, with TRBD2 identical over 12 bases. The J segment lost 3 bases and the V segment lost 0 bases, leaving 5 bases of the junction unmatched. CDR1 and CDR2 (germline): LGHDT, YNNKEL (reference sequence). The CDR3 spans 17 residues. The CDR3 sequence is CASSQDRLAGGKETQYF. As DNA, the CDR3 is TGTGCCAGCAGCCAAGATCGGCTAGCGGGGGGGAAAGAGACCCAGTACTTC.